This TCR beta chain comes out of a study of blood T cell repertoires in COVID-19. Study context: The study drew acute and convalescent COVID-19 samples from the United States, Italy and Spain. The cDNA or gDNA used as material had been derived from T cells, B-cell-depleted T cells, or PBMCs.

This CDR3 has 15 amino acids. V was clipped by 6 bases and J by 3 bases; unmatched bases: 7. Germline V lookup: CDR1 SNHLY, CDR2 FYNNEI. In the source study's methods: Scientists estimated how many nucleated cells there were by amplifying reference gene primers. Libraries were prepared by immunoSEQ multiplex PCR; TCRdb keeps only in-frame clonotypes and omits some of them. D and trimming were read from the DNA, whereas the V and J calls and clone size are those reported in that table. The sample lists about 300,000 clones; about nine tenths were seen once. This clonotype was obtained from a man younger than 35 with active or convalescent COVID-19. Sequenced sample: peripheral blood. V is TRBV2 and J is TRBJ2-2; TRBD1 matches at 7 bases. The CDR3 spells CASRQDRRYTGELFF. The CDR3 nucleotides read TGTGCCAGCAGACAGGACAGGCGATACACCGGGGAGCTGTTTTTT.